This T cell receptor (beta chain) was retrieved from a study of T cell responses to AZD1222 COVID-19 vaccine. Study context: Second doses that came at about 4 or about 12 weeks were put together. The study, taken as a whole, reports: Donors skewed white British and female; clonal diversity was possibly underestimated. Baseline seropositivity characterized only a handful of AZD1222 recipients.

Repertoires were generated with immunoSEQ multiplex PCR, while TCRdb's copy carries only in-frame clones and drops some. The data hold 110,000 to 150,000 clones, with about 93% observed a single time. Points on this clone: Its antigen is undetermined.

CDR3 length: 16 residues. The V gene's germline CDR1 is SSHAT and CDR2 FNYEAQ (reference sequence). The V end lost 4 bases, the J end lost 3 bases, and 15 bases lay between the germline ends. The sample here was peripheral blood, taken on day 0 of AZD1222 vaccination. This chain joins TRBV7-7 and TRBJ2-2; no reliable D call. This TCR was sampled from an adult in good health. CDR3 nucleotide sequence: TGTGCCAGCAGCTCCGCTTGGGGAAAGGACACCGGGGAGCTGTTTTTT. It encodes CASSSAWGKDTGELFF.